This T cell receptor (beta chain) emerged from a study of T cells in tumors after PD-1 blockade. Study in general: No patient had prior checkpoint blockade, systemic immunosuppression, or radiotherapy within 4 weeks.

Produced via immunoSEQ multiplex PCR; TCRdb's table is partial and in-frame only. The sample holds roughly 14,000 clones, over 75% seen once. Template: tumor biopsy or peripheral blood genomic DNA, about 550-6,500 ng per sample. The germline V gene encodes CDR1 LGHDT and CDR2 YNNKEL (reference sequence). There are 15 residues in the CDR3. Trimming took off 1 base at V and 3 bases at J, with 11 bases between the two ends. The TCR was taken from a human donor with basal cell carcinoma. The V call is TRBV3-1 (or the pseudogene TRBV3-2), the J call TRBJ2-3, with D possibly being TRBD1 or TRBD2 (6 bases each). The source was PBMCs, collected after anti-PD-1 treatment. The CDR3 DNA reads as TGTGCCAGCAGCCAAGGGGGGGCAGGTACAGATACGCAGTATTTT. It codes for CASSQGGAGTDTQYF.